This T cell receptor (beta chain) was profiled in a study of vaccination effects on CD4 cells after COVID-19. Under the ViraFEST assay, PBMC were stimulated with viral peptide pools so that antigen-specific CD4+ T cells expanded. Sequencing was performed afterwards. With approximately 10 days of culture completed, CD4+ T cells were isolated. Participants each got two BNT162b2 or mRNA-1273 vaccine doses. Absence of prior SARS-CoV-2 infection characterized the vaccine recipients, who showed negative nucleocapsid antibodies. Clones were read by immunoSEQ multiplex PCR, and TCRdb kept only the in-frame ones, dropping some. Seen here are fewer than 90,000 clones, roughly 80% observed once, and the top ten hold roughly 1.2%. In its sample, this clone was seen once. Its specificity is unknown. The CDR3 contains 15 residues.

This chain joins TRBV21-1 and TRBJ2-1; the DNA was not used to check the table's D call, TRBD1. TRBV21-1 is termed a pseudogene. This TCR was sampled from a human donor who received a COVID-19 vaccine. Sample: CD4+ T cells from PBMCs cultured with HCoV-OC43 spike peptides, taken after COVID-19 vaccination. Subset: HCoV-OC43 spike overlapping peptide pool stimulation. The CDR3: CASIGGQGNYNEQFF. Here the CDR3 DNA reads TGTGCCAGCATTGGGGGACAGGGGAACTACAATGAGCAGTTCTTC.